These T cell receptor beta chains were read from a single sample in a study of graft-versus-host responses after intestinal transplantation. Their cognate antigens are unknown. Method: immunoSEQ multiplex PCR; TCRdb's copy keeps in-frame clones and lacks some. This sample has over 55,000 clones, with 90% found just once. This material consisted of unstimulated CD8+ T cells sorted from spleen or lymph node cells, taken before intestinal transplant. The receptors were sampled from a human donor who received an intestinal transplant. CDR3s include the opening cysteine and the closing phenylalanine or tryptophan. Each record gives: clone size, J gene, D gene, V gene, CDR3 DNA, CDR3 protein. D genes are given only for firm matches. Clone size appears in some rows only: once, few, many, or a class for an expanded clone.

clone size: NA
J gene: TRBJ1-3
D gene: TRBD1
V gene: TRBV9
CDR3 DNA: TGTGCCAGCAGCACGGACAGGGACACCATATATTTT
CDR3 protein: CASSTDRDTIYF

clone size: NA
J gene: TRBJ2-3
D gene: TRBD2
V gene: TRBV9
CDR3 DNA: TGTGCCAGCAGCGGGTCTGGCGGGGGGAGTAGTTTAGATACGCAGTATTTT
CDR3 protein: CASSGSGGGSSLDTQYF

clone size: NA
J gene: TRBJ2-1
D gene: NA
V gene: TRBV7-9
CDR3 DNA: TGTGCCAGCAGCAAACAGCTCGGGGGCAATGAGCAGTTCTTC
CDR3 protein: CASSKQLGGNEQFF

clone size: NA
J gene: TRBJ2-2
D gene: NA
V gene: TRBV6-5
CDR3 DNA: TGTGCCAGCAGTTACCTGGTCAGCACCGGGGAGCTGTTTTTT
CDR3 protein: CASSYLVSTGELFF

clone size: NA
J gene: TRBJ2-7
D gene: TRBD1
V gene: TRBV13
CDR3 DNA: TGTGCCAGCAGCTTCACACAGGGGAGCTCCTACGAGCAGTACTTC
CDR3 protein: CASSFTQGSSYEQYF

clone size: NA
J gene: TRBJ2-3
D gene: NA
V gene: TRBV6-5
CDR3 DNA: TGTGCCAGCAGTTACTCGATGGCAGGCTGGGATACGCAGTATTTT
CDR3 protein: CASSYSMAGWDTQYF

clone size: NA
J gene: TRBJ2-3
D gene: TRBD2
V gene: TRBV4-1
CDR3 DNA: TGCGCCAGCAGCCAGGGCCGGGCTAGCGGGGGGGTTGGTACGCAGTATTTT
CDR3 protein: CASSQGRASGGVGTQYF

clone size: NA
J gene: TRBJ2-7
D gene: NA
V gene: TRBV2
CDR3 DNA: TGTGCCAGCAGTGAAGGCCCGACGGGAACCTACGAGCAGTACTTC
CDR3 protein: CASSEGPTGTYEQYF

clone size: NA
J gene: TRBJ2-5
D gene: NA
V gene: TRBV5-4
CDR3 DNA: TGTGCCAGCAGCTTGGGGCAGGGAGAGACCCAGTACTTC
CDR3 protein: CASSLGQGETQYF

clone size: NA
J gene: TRBJ1-6
D gene: TRBD1
V gene: TRBV7-2
CDR3 DNA: TGTGCCAGCAGCTTACTTGCTGGACAGGGTGGTTCACCCCTCCACTTT
CDR3 protein: CASSLLAGQGGSPLHF

clone size: NA
J gene: TRBJ2-3
D gene: NA
V gene: TRBV5-6
CDR3 DNA: TGTGCCAGCAGCTTGTGGCGCGGGGAGCATGAAGATACGCAGTATTTT
CDR3 protein: CASSLWRGEHEDTQYF

clone size: once
J gene: TRBJ1-1
D gene: TRBD1
V gene: TRBV19
CDR3 DNA: TGTGCCAGTAGTATTATTGGACAGGGGGCTAGAGCTTTCTTT
CDR3 protein: CASSIIGQGARAFF

clone size: NA
J gene: TRBJ1-5
D gene: NA
V gene: TRBV27
CDR3 DNA: TGTGCCAGCAGTTTATACCCCACAACAGGCTACAATCAGCCCCAGCATTTT
CDR3 protein: CASSLYPTTGYNQPQHF

clone size: NA
J gene: TRBJ2-3
D gene: NA
V gene: TRBV13
CDR3 DNA: TGTGCCAGCAGCCCATCTGGCGGTGCCACAGATACGCAGTATTTT
CDR3 protein: CASSPSGGATDTQYF

clone size: NA
J gene: TRBJ1-3
D gene: NA
V gene: TRBV20-1
CDR3 DNA: TGCAGTGCCAGTTGGCGGAACACCATATATTTT
CDR3 protein: CSASWRNTIYF

clone size: NA
J gene: TRBJ1-1
D gene: NA
V gene: TRBV6-5
CDR3 DNA: TGTGCCAGCAGCTCTCTTATGAACACTGAAGCTTTCTTT
CDR3 protein: CASSSLMNTEAFF

clone size: NA
J gene: TRBJ2-3
D gene: TRBD2
V gene: TRBV9
CDR3 DNA: TGTGCCAGCAGCGTAACTAGCGGGGGGGCCGGGGATACGCAGTATTTT
CDR3 protein: CASSVTSGGAGDTQYF

clone size: NA
J gene: TRBJ2-3
D gene: NA
V gene: TRBV11-1
CDR3 DNA: TGTGCCAGCAGCTTAGGCCGGGACTGGGACACAGATACGCAGTATTTT
CDR3 protein: CASSLGRDWDTDTQYF

clone size: once
J gene: TRBJ2-1
D gene: NA
V gene: TRBV4-1
CDR3 DNA: TGCGCCAGCAGCTGGAGCAGTAGCAATGAGCAGTTCTTC
CDR3 protein: CASSWSSSNEQFF

clone size: NA
J gene: TRBJ2-7
D gene: TRBD2
V gene: TRBV5-1
CDR3 DNA: TGCGCCAGCAGCACCGCACTAGCGGGGGGGTACGAGCAGTACTTC
CDR3 protein: CASSTALAGGYEQYF

clone size: NA
J gene: TRBJ2-7
D gene: TRBD1
V gene: TRBV27
CDR3 DNA: TGTGCCAGCAGCCCGGGGACAGAATTTTACGAGCAGTACTTC
CDR3 protein: CASSPGTEFYEQYF